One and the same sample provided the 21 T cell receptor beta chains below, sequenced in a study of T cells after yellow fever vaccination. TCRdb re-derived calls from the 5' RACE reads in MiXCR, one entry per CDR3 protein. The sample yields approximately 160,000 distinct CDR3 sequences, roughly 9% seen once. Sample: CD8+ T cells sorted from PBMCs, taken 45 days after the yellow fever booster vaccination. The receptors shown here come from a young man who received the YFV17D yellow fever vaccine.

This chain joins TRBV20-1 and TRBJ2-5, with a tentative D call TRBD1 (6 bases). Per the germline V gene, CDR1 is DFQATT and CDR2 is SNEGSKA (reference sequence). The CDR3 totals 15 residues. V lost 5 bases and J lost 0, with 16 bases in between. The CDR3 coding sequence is TGCAGTGCTCCAAAGGGACAAATGTACCAAGAGACCCAGTACTTC. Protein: CSAPKGQMYQETQYF.

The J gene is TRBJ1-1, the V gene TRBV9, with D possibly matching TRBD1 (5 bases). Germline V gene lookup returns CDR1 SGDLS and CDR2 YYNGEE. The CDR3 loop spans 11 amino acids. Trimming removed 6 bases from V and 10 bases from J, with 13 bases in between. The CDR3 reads CASKKTAGAFF. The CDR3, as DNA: TGTGCCAGCAAGAAGACAGCCGGAGCTTTCTTT.

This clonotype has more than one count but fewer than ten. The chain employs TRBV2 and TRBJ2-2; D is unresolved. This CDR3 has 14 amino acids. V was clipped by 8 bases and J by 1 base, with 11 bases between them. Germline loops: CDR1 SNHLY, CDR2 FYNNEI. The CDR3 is CASLRSQNTGELFF. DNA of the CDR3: TGTGCCAGCTTGCGGTCACAGAACACCGGGGAGCTGTTTTTT.

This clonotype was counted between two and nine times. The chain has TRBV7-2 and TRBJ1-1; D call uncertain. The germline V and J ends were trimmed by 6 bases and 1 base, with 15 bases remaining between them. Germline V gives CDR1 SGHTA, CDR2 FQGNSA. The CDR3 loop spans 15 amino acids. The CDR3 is CASSVWTVQNTEAFF. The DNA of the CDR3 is TGTGCCAGCAGTGTTTGGACTGTTCAGAACACTGAAGCTTTCTTT.

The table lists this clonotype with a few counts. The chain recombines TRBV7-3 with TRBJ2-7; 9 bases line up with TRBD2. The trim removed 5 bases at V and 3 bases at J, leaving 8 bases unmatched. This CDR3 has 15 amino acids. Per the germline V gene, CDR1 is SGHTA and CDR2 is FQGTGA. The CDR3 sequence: CASSLAGGPLYEQYF. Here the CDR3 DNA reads TGTGCCAGCAGCCTGGCGGGGGGGCCTCTCTACGAGCAGTACTTC.

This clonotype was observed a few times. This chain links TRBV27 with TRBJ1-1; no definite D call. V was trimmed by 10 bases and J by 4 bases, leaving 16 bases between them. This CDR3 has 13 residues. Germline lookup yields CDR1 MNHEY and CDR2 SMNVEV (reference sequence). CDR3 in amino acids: CATGLPGATEAFF. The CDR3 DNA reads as TGTGCCACCGGCCTACCGGGAGCCACTGAAGCTTTCTTT.

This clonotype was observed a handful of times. The CDR3 nucleotides are TGTGCCAGCAGTTACGGCGCGGTCCGGCAAGAGACCCAGTACTTC. Protein sequence: CASSYGAVRQETQYF. The chain recombines TRBV6-2 or TRBV6-3 with TRBJ2-5; no definite D call. CDR3 length equals 15 residues. V was cut by 2 bases and J by 2 bases, with 12 bases left in between. Germline values: CDR1 MNHEY, CDR2 SVGEGT.

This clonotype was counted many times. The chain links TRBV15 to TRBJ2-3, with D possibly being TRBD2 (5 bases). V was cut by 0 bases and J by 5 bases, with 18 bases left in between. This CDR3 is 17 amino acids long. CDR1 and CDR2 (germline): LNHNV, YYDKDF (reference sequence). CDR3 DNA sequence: TGTGCCACCAGCAGAGATTTTGCTAGCCCCACGGGAGATACGCAGTATTTT. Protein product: CATSRDFASPTGDTQYF.

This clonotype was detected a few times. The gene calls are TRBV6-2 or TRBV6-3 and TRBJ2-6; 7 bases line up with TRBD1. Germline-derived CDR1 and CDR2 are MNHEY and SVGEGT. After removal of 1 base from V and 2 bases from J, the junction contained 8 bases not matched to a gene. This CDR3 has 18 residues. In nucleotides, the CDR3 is TGTGCCAGCAGTTACTATGTTGGCAGGGGGACTGGGGCCAACGTCCTGACTTTC. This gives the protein CASSYYVGRGTGANVLTF.

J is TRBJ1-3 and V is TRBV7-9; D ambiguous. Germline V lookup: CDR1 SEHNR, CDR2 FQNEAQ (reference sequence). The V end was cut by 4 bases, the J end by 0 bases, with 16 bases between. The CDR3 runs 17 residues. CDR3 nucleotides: TGTGCCAGCAGCTCGCGGGTCGGGATTGGCTCTGGAAACACCATATATTTT. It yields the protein CASSSRVGIGSGNTIYF. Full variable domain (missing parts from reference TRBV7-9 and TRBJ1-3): DTGVSQNPRHKITKRGQNVTFRCDPISEHNRLYWYRQTLGQGPEFLTYFQNEAQLEKSRLLSDRFSAERPKGSFSTLEIQRTEQGDSAMYLCASSSRVGIGSGNTIYFGEGSWLTVV.

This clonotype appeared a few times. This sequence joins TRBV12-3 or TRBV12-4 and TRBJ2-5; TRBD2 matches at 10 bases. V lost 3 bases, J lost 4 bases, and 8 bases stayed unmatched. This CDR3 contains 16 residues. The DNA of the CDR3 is TGTGCCAGCAGTTTCCGTCTAGCGGGGGCAGGAGAGACCCAGTACTTC. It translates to CASSFRLAGAGETQYF.

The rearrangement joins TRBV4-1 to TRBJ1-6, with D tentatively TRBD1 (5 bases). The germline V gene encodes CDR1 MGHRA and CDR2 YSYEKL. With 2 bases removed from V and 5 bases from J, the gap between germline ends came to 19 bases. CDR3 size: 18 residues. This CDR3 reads CASSQRVSSGVDNSPLHF. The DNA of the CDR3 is TGCGCCAGCAGCCAACGGGTATCTTCGGGGGTCGATAATTCACCCCTCCACTTT.

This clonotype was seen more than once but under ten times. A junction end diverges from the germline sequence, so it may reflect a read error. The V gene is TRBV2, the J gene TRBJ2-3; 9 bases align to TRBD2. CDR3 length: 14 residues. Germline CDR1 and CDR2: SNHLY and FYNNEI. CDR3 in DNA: TGTGCCAGCAGTGTAGGGACTAGCATAGATACGCAGTATTTT. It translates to CASSVGTSIDTQYF. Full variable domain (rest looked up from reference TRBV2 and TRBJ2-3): EPEVTQTPSHQVTQMGQEVILRCVPISNHLYFYWYRQILGQKVEFLVSFYNNEISEKSEIFDDQFSVERPDGSNFTLKIRSTKLEDSAMYFCASSVGTSIDTQYFGPGTRLTVL.

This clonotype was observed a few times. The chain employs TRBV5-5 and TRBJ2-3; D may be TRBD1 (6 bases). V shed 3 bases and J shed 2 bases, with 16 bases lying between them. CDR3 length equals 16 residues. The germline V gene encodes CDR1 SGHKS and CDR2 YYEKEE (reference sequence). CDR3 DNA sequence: TGTGCCAGCAGCTCTCGACAGGTAACCTACACAGATACGCAGTATTTT. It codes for CASSSRQVTYTDTQYF.

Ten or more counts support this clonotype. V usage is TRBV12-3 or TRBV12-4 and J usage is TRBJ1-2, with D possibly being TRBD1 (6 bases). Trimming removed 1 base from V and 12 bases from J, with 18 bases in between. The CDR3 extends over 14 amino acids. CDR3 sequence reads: CASSLGGLSEGDTF. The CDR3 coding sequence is TGTGCCAGCAGTTTAGGGGGACTGTCCGAGGGGGACACCTTC.

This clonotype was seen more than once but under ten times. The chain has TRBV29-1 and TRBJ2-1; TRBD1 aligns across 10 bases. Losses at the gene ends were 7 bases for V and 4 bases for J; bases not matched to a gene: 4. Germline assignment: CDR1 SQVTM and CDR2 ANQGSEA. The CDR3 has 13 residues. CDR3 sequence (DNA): TGCAGCGCCCGGACAGGGGGGTACAATGAGCAGTTCTTC. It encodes CSARTGGYNEQFF.

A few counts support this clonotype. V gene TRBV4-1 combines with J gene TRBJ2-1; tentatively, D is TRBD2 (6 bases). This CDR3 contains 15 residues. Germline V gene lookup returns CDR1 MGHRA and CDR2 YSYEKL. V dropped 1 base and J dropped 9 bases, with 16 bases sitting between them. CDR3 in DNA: TGCGCCAGCAGCCAAGTTCGGGGCGACGGGGGTGAGCAGTTCTTC. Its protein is CASSQVRGDGGEQFF.

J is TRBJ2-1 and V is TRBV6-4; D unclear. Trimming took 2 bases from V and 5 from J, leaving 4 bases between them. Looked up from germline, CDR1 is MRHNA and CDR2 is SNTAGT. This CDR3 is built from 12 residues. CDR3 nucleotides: TGTGCCAGCAGTGACCAAAACAATGAGCAGTTCTTC. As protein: CASSDQNNEQFF.

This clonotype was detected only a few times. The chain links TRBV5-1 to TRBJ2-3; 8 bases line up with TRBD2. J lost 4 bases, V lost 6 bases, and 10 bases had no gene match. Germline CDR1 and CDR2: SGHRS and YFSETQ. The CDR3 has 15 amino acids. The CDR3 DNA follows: TGCGCCAGCATCTATGACGGGGGGGCTCCAGATACGCAGTATTTT. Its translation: CASIYDGGAPDTQYF. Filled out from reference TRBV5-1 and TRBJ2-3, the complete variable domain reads KAGVTQTPRYLIKTRGQQVTLSCSPISGHRSVSWYQQTPGQGLQFLFEYFSETQRNKGNFPGRFSGRQFSNSRSEMNVSTLELGDSALYLCASIYDGGAPDTQYFGPGTRLTVL.

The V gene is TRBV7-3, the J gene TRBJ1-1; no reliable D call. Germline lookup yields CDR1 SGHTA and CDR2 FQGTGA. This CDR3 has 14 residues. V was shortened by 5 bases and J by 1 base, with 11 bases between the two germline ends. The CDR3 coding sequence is TGTGCCAGCAGCCCCGGTTGGGGGAACACTGAAGCTTTCTTT. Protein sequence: CASSPGWGNTEAFF.

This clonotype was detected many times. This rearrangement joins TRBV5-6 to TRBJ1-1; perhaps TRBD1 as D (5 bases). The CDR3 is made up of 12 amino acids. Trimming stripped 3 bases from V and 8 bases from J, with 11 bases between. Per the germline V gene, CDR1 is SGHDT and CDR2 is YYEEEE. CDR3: CASSSGNREAFF. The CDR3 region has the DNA TGTGCCAGCAGCTCAGGGAATAGGGAAGCTTTCTTT.